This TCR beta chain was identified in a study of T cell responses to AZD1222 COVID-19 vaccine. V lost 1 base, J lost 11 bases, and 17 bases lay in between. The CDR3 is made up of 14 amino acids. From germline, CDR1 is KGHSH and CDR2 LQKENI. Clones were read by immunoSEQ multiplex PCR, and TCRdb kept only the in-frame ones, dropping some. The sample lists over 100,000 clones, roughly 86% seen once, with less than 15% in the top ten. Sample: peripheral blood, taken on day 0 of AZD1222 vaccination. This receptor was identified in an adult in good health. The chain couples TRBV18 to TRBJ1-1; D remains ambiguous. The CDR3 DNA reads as TGTGCCAGCTCACCACGTCAGACCTACACTGCGGCTTTCTTT. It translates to CASSPRQTYTAAFF.